The 15 T cell receptor beta chains in this list originate from one sample, sequenced in a study of cytomegalovirus exposure and HLA in healthy donors. The study ran its PCR with 60 Vbeta and 13 Jbeta primers. Measured with immunoSEQ multiplex PCR; TCRdb has only the in-frame clones, and not every one. The sample carries 130,000 or so clones, roughly 82% recorded once. The sample consisted of PBMCs. These receptors all come from a man between 18 and 29 years old in good health and CMV-seropositive.

The chain links TRBV6-5 to TRBJ1-5, with D hard to call. Germline V CDR1 and CDR2: MNHEY, SVGAGI. Deletions cut 6 bases from V and 4 bases from J, with 16 bases between. The CDR3 is made up of 15 amino acids. The DNA of the CDR3 is TGTGCCAGCAGGGGCGGTGGAGGGCCTAATCAGCCCCAGCATTTT. Translating it yields CASRGGGGPNQPQHF.

The chain couples TRBV11-2 to TRBJ1-1, with D tentatively TRBD1 (6 bases). CDR3 size: 16 residues. V gave up 0 bases and J gave up 2 bases, with 13 bases separating them. CDR1 and CDR2 from the germline V gene are SGHAT and FQNNGV. CDR3 coding DNA: TGTGCCAGCAGCTTAGATCGGGGGGGGCCTAACACTGAAGCTTTCTTT. This encodes CASSLDRGGPNTEAFF.

The V gene is TRBV2, the J gene TRBJ2-2; 12 bases agree with TRBD2. Unmatched junction bases numbered 6, after V lost 6 bases and J lost 7 bases. This CDR3 contains 15 residues. The germline gives CDR1 SNHLY, CDR2 FYNNEI. The CDR3 reads CASRLAGGTVGELFF. CDR3 bases: TGTGCCAGCAGACTAGCGGGAGGTACGGTCGGGGAGCTGTTTTTT.

This chain joins TRBV28 and TRBJ2-7, with TRBD2 matching 11 bases. There are 14 residues in the CDR3. V trimming: 6 bases; J trimming: 3 bases; junction bases outside the gene matches: 4. Per the germline V gene, CDR1 is MDHEN and CDR2 is SYDVKM. The CDR3 nucleotides are TGTGCCAGCAGCGGGCTAGCGGGAGGCTACGAGCAGTACTTC. Encoded protein: CASSGLAGGYEQYF.

This rearrangement joins TRBV27 to TRBJ2-1, with D tentatively TRBD2 (6 bases). The CDR3 has 15 residues. The germline V gene encodes CDR1 MNHEY and CDR2 SMNVEV (reference sequence). V dropped 5 bases and J dropped 2 bases, with 13 bases sitting between them. As DNA, the CDR3 is TGTGCCAGCAGTACTACCGGGACTGCCTACAATGAGCAGTTCTTC. This sequence encodes CASSTTGTAYNEQFF.

The chain combines TRBV7-9 with TRBJ2-7; 7 bases map to TRBD1. The V segment lost 3 bases and the J segment 5 bases; nucleotides outside the gene matches: 10. Looked up from germline, CDR1 is SEHNR and CDR2 is FQNEAQ (reference sequence). The CDR3 loop spans 15 amino acids. CDR3 bases: TGTGCCAGCAGCTTTCGACAGGGAGTTTTGGACGAGCAGTACTTC. It codes for CASSFRQGVLDEQYF. The variable domain in full, completed from reference TRBV7-9 and TRBJ2-7, reads DTGVSQNPRHKITKRGQNVTFRCDPISEHNRLYWYRQTLGQGPEFLTYFQNEAQLEKSRLLSDRFSAERPKGSFSTLEIQRTEQGDSAMYLCASSFRQGVLDEQYFGPGTRLTVT.

This chain joins TRBV6-5 and TRBJ2-5, with a possible D match to TRBD2 (5 bases). The last part of the DNA fits TRBJ2-7 better; the J call may be wrong. This CDR3 has 15 residues. Per the germline V gene, CDR1 is MNHEY and CDR2 is SVGAGI. This CDR3 is CASSHRRGSSYEQYF. In nucleotides, the CDR3 is TGTGCCAGCAGTCACCGTCGAGGGAGCTCCTACGAGCAGTACTTC.

The V gene is TRBV15, the J gene TRBJ1-6; unclear D gene. From germline, CDR1 is LNHNV and CDR2 YYDKDF (reference sequence). The CDR3 is 14 amino acids. V gave up 0 bases and J gave up 3 bases, with 3 bases separating them. The CDR3 protein is CATSRDNYNSPLHF. DNA for the CDR3: TGTGCCACCAGCAGAGATAACTATAATTCACCCCTCCACTTT.

This chain connects TRBV28 to TRBJ1-4; D gene ambiguous. Trimming took 2 bases from V and 0 from J, leaving 7 bases between them. From germline, CDR1 is MDHEN and CDR2 SYDVKM. The length of the CDR3 is 15 residues. CDR3 nucleotide sequence: TGTGCCAGCAGTTTAGACGGGACAACTAATGAAAAACTGTTTTTT. Amino acids: CASSLDGTTNEKLFF.

This chain uses TRBV9 with TRBJ1-4; D call uncertain. V gave up 3 bases and J gave up 3 bases, with 3 bases separating them. From germline, CDR1 is SGDLS and CDR2 YYNGEE. The CDR3 contains 12 residues. The DNA for the CDR3 is TGTGCCAGCAGCGCCTCTAATGAAAAACTGTTTTTT. It is translated as CASSASNEKLFF. Using reference TRBV9 and TRBJ1-4 for the parts outside the CDR3, the full variable domain is DSGVTQTPKHLITATGQRVTLRCSPRSGDLSVYWYQQSLDQGLQFLIQYYNGEERAKGNILERFSAQQFPDLHSELNLSSLELGDSALYFCASSASNEKLFFGSGTQLSVL.

The CDR3 is CASSVGAMNTEAFF. CDR3 in DNA: TGTGCCAGCAGCGTAGGCGCTATGAACACTGAAGCTTTCTTT. The chain recombines TRBV9 with TRBJ1-1; D is unresolved. Trimming took 0 bases from V and 0 from J, leaving 6 bases between them. This CDR3 has 14 amino acids. Germline V gene data show CDR1 as SGDLS and CDR2 as YYNGEE.

This clone has more than one count but fewer than ten. This same CDR3 is encoded by further DNA sequences in the sample. The chain combines TRBV28 with TRBJ2-7; maybe TRBD1 (6 bases). In germline, CDR1 is MDHEN, CDR2 SYDVKM. CDR3 length equals 12 residues. With 3 bases removed from V and 3 bases from J, the gap between germline ends came to 6 bases. The CDR3 loop reads CASSLDSYEQYF. The CDR3 DNA reads TGTGCCAGCAGTTTGGACAGCTACGAGCAGTACTTC. The full variable domain, its missing parts supplied by reference TRBV28 and TRBJ2-7, is DVKVTQSSRYLVKRTGEKVFLECVQDMDHENMFWYRQDPGLGLRLIYFSYDVKMKEKGDIPEGYSVSREKKERFSLILESASTNQTSMYLCASSLDSYEQYFGPGTRLTVT.

The chain combines TRBV5-1 with TRBJ1-4; D is unresolved. CDR3 size: 15 residues. With 4 bases removed from V and 2 bases from J, the gap between germline ends came to 12 bases. Germline V CDR1 and CDR2: SGHRS, YFSETQ. CDR3 DNA sequence: TGCGCCAGCAGCAATGGCCGGGGTACTAATGAAAAACTGTTTTTT. Translating it yields CASSNGRGTNEKLFF.

This chain joins TRBV6-1 and TRBJ1-3; no clear D. The CDR3 is made up of 15 amino acids. The V end was cut by 8 bases, the J end by 4 bases, with 18 bases between. The V gene's germline CDR1 is MNHNS and CDR2 SASEGT. The CDR3 nucleotides are TGTGCCAGCGGTTCGCTAGCGGTAACAGGAAACACCATATATTTT. Translation: CASGSLAVTGNTIYF.

The V gene is TRBV4-2, the J gene TRBJ2-3; 10 nucleotides line up with TRBD2. Germline values: CDR1 LGHNA, CDR2 YNFKEQ. The CDR3 extends over 17 amino acids. The J segment lost 0 bases and the V segment lost 3 bases, leaving 6 bases of the junction unmatched. The CDR3 loop is CASSQAPSGSSTDTQYF. The CDR3 DNA is TGTGCCAGCAGCCAGGCTCCTAGCGGGAGTAGCACAGATACGCAGTATTTT.